Below, 28 T cell receptor beta chains from the same sample are listed, as sequenced in a study of immune cell composition in non-small cell lung cancer. TCRdb's copy holds only in-frame clones and misses some; the assay was immunoSEQ multiplex PCR. The data hold 3,200 or so clones, with around three quarters observed a single time. Sample: lung tumor tissue. The receptors here all came from a human donor with non-small cell lung cancer.

The genes are TRBV18 and TRBJ2-1; 15 bases fit TRBD2. The CDR3 is 17 amino acids. Germline values: CDR1 KGHSH, CDR2 LQKENI. With V trimmed by 0 bases and J by 7 bases, 4 bases remained unmatched. The CDR3 here is CASSPPQGTSGGNEQFF. The CDR3 nucleotides read TGTGCCAGCTCACCACCCCAGGGGACTAGCGGGGGGAATGAGCAGTTCTTC. The full variable domain, in which reference TRBV18 and TRBJ2-1 provide the parts outside the CDR3, is NAGVMQNPRHLVRRRGQEARLRCSPMKGHSHVYWYRQLPEEGLKFMVYLQKENIIDESGMPKERFSAEFPKEGPSILRIQQVVRGDSAAYFCASSPPQGTSGGNEQFFGPGTRLTVL.

In this sample, this clone turned up once. V is TRBV28 and J is TRBJ2-7, with 7 bases fitting TRBD2. Germline V CDR1 and CDR2: MDHEN, SYDVKM. This CDR3 is built from 12 residues. V lost 9 bases and J lost 3; bases outside the gene matches: 5. CDR3 nucleotides: TGTGCCAGTGGGGGGGTACTCTACGAGCAGTACTTC. Its translation: CASGGVLYEQYF. Full variable domain (missing parts from reference TRBV28 and TRBJ2-7): DVKVTQSSRYLVKRTGEKVFLECVQDMDHENMFWYRQDPGLGLRLIYFSYDVKMKEKGDIPEGYSVSREKKERFSLILESASTNQTSMYLCASGGVLYEQYFGPGTRLTVT.

This chain uses TRBV19 with TRBJ2-1; TRBD2 matches 13 bases. The CDR3 contains 16 residues. V lost 4 bases and J lost 4; bases outside the gene matches: 4. CDR1 and CDR2 from the germline V gene are LNHDA and SQIVND (reference sequence). DNA of the CDR3: TGTGCCAGTAGTACGACTAGCGGGGGGCGTTACAATGAGCAGTTCTTC. Its protein product is CASSTTSGGRYNEQFF.

This clone was recorded only once. The chain uses TRBV9 and TRBJ2-5; 9 nucleotides align to TRBD1. TRBJ2-7 explains the end of the DNA better; the J call may be wrong. Looked up from germline, CDR1 is SGDLS and CDR2 is YYNGEE. The CDR3 length is 15 residues. For the CDR3, the DNA is TGTGCCAGCAGCATCGGACAGGGGACAGCCTACGAGCAGTACTTC. This translates into CASSIGQGTAYEQYF.

This clone was found a few times. This chain connects TRBV7-9 to TRBJ2-7, with D perhaps matching TRBD2 (5 bases). Germline assignment: CDR1 SEHNR and CDR2 FQNEAQ (reference sequence). The V end lost 5 bases, the J end lost 2 bases, and 19 bases lay between the germline ends. CDR3 length equals 16 residues. Written as DNA, the CDR3 is TGTGCCAGCAGCGGGGAGTACAGCTCGGCCCCCTACGAGCAGTACTTC. Residues: CASSGEYSSAPYEQYF.

The V and J genes are TRBV6-5 and TRBJ1-2, with D unclear. V was trimmed by 6 bases and J by 1 base, leaving 12 bases between them. The CDR3 contains 14 residues. CDR1 and CDR2 from the germline V gene are MNHEY and SVGAGI. CDR3 loop: CASSPVAYNYGYTF. The DNA of the CDR3 is TGTGCCAGCAGCCCCGTCGCCTATAACTATGGCTACACCTTC.

CDR3 protein: CSAARETQYF. The CDR3 nucleotides are TGCAGTGCTGCCAGGGAGACCCAGTACTTC. The chain recombines TRBV20-1 with TRBJ2-5; D uncertain. V lost 5 bases to trimming and J lost 5 bases, with 6 bases between them. Germline-derived CDR1 and CDR2 are DFQATT and SNEGSKA (reference sequence). The CDR3 is 10 amino acids.

The chain combines TRBV7-8 with TRBJ2-7; possibly TRBD2 for D (5 bases). V was clipped by 1 base and J by 2 bases, with 6 bases between them. CDR1 SGHVS and CDR2 FQNEAQ come from the germline V gene. The CDR3 extends over 13 amino acids. The DNA of the CDR3 is TGTGCCAGCAGCTTAGAGCGGCCCTACGAGCAGTACTTC. Protein product: CASSLERPYEQYF. Using reference TRBV7-8 and TRBJ2-7 for the parts outside the CDR3, the full variable domain is GAGVSQSPRYKVAKRGQDVALRCDPISGHVSLFWYQQALGQGPEFLTYFQNEAQLDKSGLPSDRFFAERPEGSVSTLKIQRTQQEDSAVYLCASSLERPYEQYFGPGTRLTVT.

DNA of the CDR3: TGTGCCAGCTCACAAAGGGGGTACGAGCAGTACTTC. Amino acids: CASSQRGYEQYF. The V gene is TRBV18, the J gene TRBJ2-7; possibly TRBD1 for D (6 bases). CDR1 is KGHSH and CDR2 is LQKENI in the germline V gene. The CDR3 sequence is 12 residues long. Between the trimmed V and J ends, which lost 4 bases and 4 bases, there was a span of 8 bases.

As DNA, the CDR3 is TGTGCCAGCAGTGATCCAGGGGGAGCTAACTATGGCTACACCTTC. Protein sequence: CASSDPGGANYGYTF. V usage is TRBV6-1 and J usage is TRBJ1-2; TRBD1 matches at 7 bases. CDR1 MNHNS and CDR2 SASEGT come from the germline V gene. CDR3 length equals 15 residues. V lost 3 bases, J lost 0 bases, and 4 bases stayed unmatched.

V is TRBV11-2 and J is TRBJ1-2; D is unresolved. CDR1 SGHAT and CDR2 FQNNGV come from the germline V gene. The CDR3 is 12 residues long. Trimming cost V 1 base and J 8 bases, with 8 bases left between them. The CDR3 DNA is TGTGCCAGCAGCTTAGCCGCTAGGGGCTACACCTTC. This encodes CASSLAARGYTF. Full variable domain (missing parts from reference TRBV11-2 and TRBJ1-2): EAGVAQSPRYKIIEKRQSVAFWCNPISGHATLYWYQQILGQGPKLLIQFQNNGVVDDSQLPKDRFSAERLKGVDSTLKIQPAKLEDSAVYLCASSLAARGYTFGSGTRLTVV.

This clone was seen once. V is TRBV5-1 and J is TRBJ2-1, with D uncertain. Trimming took 7 bases from V and 1 from J, leaving 9 bases between them. The CDR3 is made up of 13 amino acids. CDR1 SGHRS and CDR2 YFSETQ come from the germline V gene. CDR3 sequence (DNA): TGCGCCAGCCGCCTAGATTCCTACAATGAGCAGTTCTTC. This translates into CASRLDSYNEQFF.

This rearrangement joins TRBV27 to TRBJ2-7, with 7 bases fitting TRBD2. V trimming: 2 bases; J trimming: 1 base; junction bases outside the gene matches: 5. The germline gives CDR1 MNHEY, CDR2 SMNVEV (reference sequence). The CDR3 is 15 amino acids. CDR3 coding DNA: TGTGCCAGCAGTTTAGGGGGGGGAATATCCTACGAGCAGTACTTC. It codes for CASSLGGGISYEQYF.

The chain is built from TRBV6-5 and TRBJ1-5, with D unresolved. CDR3 length: 13 residues. The V end was cut by 8 bases, the J end by 4 bases, with 12 bases between. From germline, CDR1 is MNHEY and CDR2 SVGAGI. The CDR3 region is CASATTLNQPQHF. As DNA, the CDR3 is TGTGCCAGCGCTACCACCCTTAATCAGCCCCAGCATTTT.

This chain joins TRBV6-6 and TRBJ2-2; a possible D gene is TRBD2 (5 bases). Trimming cost V 7 bases and J 0 bases, with 6 bases left between them. The CDR3 spans 13 residues. Germline V CDR1 and CDR2: MNHNY, SVGAGI (reference sequence). The CDR3, as DNA: TGTGCCAGCAAGGACTCGAACACCGGGGAGCTGTTTTTT. It codes for CASKDSNTGELFF.

A few counts support this clone. V gene TRBV6-5 combines with J gene TRBJ2-1, with 8 bases lining up with TRBD1. CDR1 MNHEY and CDR2 SVGAGI come from the germline V gene. This CDR3 contains 13 residues. Trimming cost V 4 bases and J 7 bases; bases outside gene matches: 3. CDR3 nucleotide sequence: TGTGCCAGCAGTTGGGGACAGGTTAATGAGCAGTTCTTC. This gives the protein CASSWGQVNEQFF.

This clone was counted between two and nine times. This chain links TRBV5-1 with TRBJ1-1, with no clear D. Germline assignment: CDR1 SGHRS and CDR2 YFSETQ. V lost 0 bases to trimming and J lost 1 base, with 13 bases between them. The CDR3 covers 16 residues. This chain's CDR3 is CASSLDPTGSNTEAFF. The CDR3 coding sequence is TGCGCCAGCAGCTTGGATCCCACCGGGTCGAACACTGAAGCTTTCTTT.

The CDR3 DNA follows: TGTGCCTGGACCTTAGGGGCTTTTTTTCCCACCCCTACTAACTATGGCTACACCTTC. Protein product: CAWTLGAFFPTPTNYGYTF. V and J are TRBV30 and TRBJ1-2, with D perhaps matching TRBD1 (5 bases). The V end lost 4 bases, the J end lost 0 bases, and 27 bases lay between the germline ends. The CDR3 has 19 residues. Germline V CDR1 and CDR2: GTSNPN, SVGIG (reference sequence).

The chain uses TRBV5-1 and TRBJ2-2; 13 positions agree with TRBD2. There are 17 residues in the CDR3. V gave up 4 bases and J gave up 4 bases; unmatched junction bases: 7. CDR1 and CDR2 from the germline V gene are SGHRS and YFSETQ. The CDR3 spells CASSSGLAGAVTGELFF. As DNA, the CDR3 is TGCGCCAGCAGCAGTGGACTAGCGGGGGCAGTCACCGGGGAGCTGTTTTTT. The full variable domain, completed using reference TRBV5-1 and TRBJ2-2, is KAGVTQTPRYLIKTRGQQVTLSCSPISGHRSVSWYQQTPGQGLQFLFEYFSETQRNKGNFPGRFSGRQFSNSRSEMNVSTLELGDSALYLCASSSGLAGAVTGELFFGEGSRLTVL.

This chain joins TRBV5-4 and TRBJ2-3, with 8 bases identical to TRBD2. J was trimmed by 3 bases and V by 2 bases; bases with no gene match: 5. Per the germline V gene, CDR1 is SGHNT and CDR2 is YYREEE (reference sequence). CDR3 length: 15 amino acids. CDR3 in amino acids: CASSFGGGLTDTQYF. DNA for the CDR3: TGTGCCAGCAGCTTCGGCGGGGGGTTGACAGATACGCAGTATTTT.

V gene TRBV5-5 combines with J gene TRBJ1-1; TRBD1 matches at 8 bases. Germline V gives CDR1 SGHKS, CDR2 YYEKEE (reference sequence). Trimming removed 0 bases from V and 3 bases from J; junction bases left unmatched: 4. The length of the CDR3 is 15 residues. CDR3 protein: CASSLGAGGHTEAFF. Here the CDR3 DNA reads TGTGCCAGCAGCTTGGGGGCAGGGGGCCACACTGAAGCTTTCTTT.

The genes are TRBV19 and TRBJ1-2; the match to TRBD1 covers 8 bases. Germline V gene data show CDR1 as LNHDA and CDR2 as SQIVND (reference sequence). CDR3 length: 16 residues. With V trimmed by 8 bases and J by 7 bases, 18 bases remained unmatched. The CDR3 loop is CASSPRTGHGTGGYTF. DNA of the CDR3: TGTGCCAGTTCCCCCCGGACAGGGCACGGGACGGGTGGCTACACCTTC.

This clone was picked up one time. V is TRBV9 and J is TRBJ1-1; 7 nucleotides line up with TRBD1. There are 13 residues in the CDR3. The V and J ends lost 0 bases and 8 bases, in that order; junction bases with no gene match: 4. Germline V lookup: CDR1 SGDLS, CDR2 YYNGEE. Here the CDR3 reads CASSVAGTAEAFF. CDR3 coding DNA: TGTGCCAGCAGCGTAGCTGGGACAGCGGAAGCTTTCTTT. Looking up the rest from reference TRBV9 and TRBJ1-1 gives the full variable domain: DSGVTQTPKHLITATGQRVTLRCSPRSGDLSVYWYQQSLDQGLQFLIQYYNGEERAKGNILERFSAQQFPDLHSELNLSSLELGDSALYFCASSVAGTAEAFFGQGTRLTVV.

The chain links TRBV7-9 to TRBJ2-3, with D unresolved. Per the germline V gene, CDR1 is SEHNR and CDR2 is FQNEAQ (reference sequence). The ends were cut back, 3 bases at V and 0 bases at J, with 10 bases in the middle. This CDR3 comprises 15 residues. The DNA for the CDR3 is TGTGCCAGCAGCTTTTTTAAAGCGAGCACAGATACGCAGTATTTT. This gives the protein CASSFFKASTDTQYF.

The rearrangement joins TRBV7-2 to TRBJ1-1, with 10 nucleotides matching TRBD1. V dropped 6 bases and J dropped 7; count of bases not matched to a gene: 8. The CDR3 spans 14 residues. Germline values: CDR1 SGHTA, CDR2 FQGNSA. The CDR3 region has the DNA TGTGCCAGCAGGTCGACAGGGGGCGCGGGTGAAGCTTTCTTT. It translates to CASRSTGGAGEAFF.

V gene TRBV11-3 combines with J gene TRBJ1-2; D is perhaps TRBD1 (5 bases). Trimming left V 4 bases short and J 4 bases short, with 13 bases between. Per the germline V gene, CDR1 is SGHNT and CDR2 is YENEEA. The CDR3 sequence is 14 residues long. The DNA for the CDR3 is TGTGCCAGCAGCTCCGCGGGGGAGGTCTATGGCTACACCTTC. The encoded protein is CASSSAGEVYGYTF.

The V and J genes are TRBV28 and TRBJ2-3; unclear D gene. The germline gives CDR1 MDHEN, CDR2 SYDVKM. Trimming left V 6 bases short and J 3 bases short, with 10 bases between. The CDR3 sequence is 13 residues long. The CDR3 is CASRSSKTDTQYF. CDR3 coding DNA: TGTGCCAGCAGGTCCTCTAAGACAGATACGCAGTATTTT.

The chain is built from TRBV28 and TRBJ1-4; 7 bases fit TRBD1. This CDR3 is 13 amino acids long. Germline V CDR1 and CDR2: MDHEN, SYDVKM. J gave up 8 bases and V 9 bases, and 9 bases lay outside the gene matches. In nucleotides, the CDR3 is TGTGCCAGTACTTTACAAGGGGGCGAAAAACTGTTTTTT. Translation: CASTLQGGEKLFF.